The TCR beta chain described here comes from a study of OX40 agonist ivuxolimab in advanced cancers. Study-wide context: Head and neck, renal cell, melanoma or hepatocellular carcinoma were the cancers that dose-escalation patients had. The eligibility criteria allowed prior anti-PD-1, anti-PD-L1 or anti-CTLA-4 therapy, and 30% to 40% had some. Those enrolled were 82.7% male, with a mean age of about 66 years and ages from roughly 23 to 80.

Regarding the study as a whole: CD4+ and CD8+ blood T cells expanded clonally by week 6 at 0.1 to 3.0 mg/kg.

A word on this clone: Its cognate antigen is unknown.

V shed 6 bases, J shed 10 bases, and the junction held 8 bases outside the gene matches. CDR3 length: 12 residues. Germline values: CDR1 SNHLY, CDR2 FYNNEI. TCRdb's table, derived via immunoSEQ multiplex PCR, lists solely in-frame clones and lacks some. The data hold under 70,000 clones, with roughly 81% observed a single time. The receptor was derived from an adult with an advanced solid tumor such as melanoma, head and neck, liver or kidney cancer. Specimen: CD4+ or CD8+ T cells sorted from blood, collected in a trial of the OX40 agonist ivuxolimab. The rearrangement joins TRBV2 to TRBJ1-1, with TRBD1 matching over 7 bases. CDR3 residues: CASSPTRDRAFF. The DNA of the CDR3 is TGTGCCAGCAGCCCAACTAGGGACAGAGCTTTCTTT.